This TCR beta chain is drawn from a study of cytomegalovirus exposure and HLA in healthy donors. This clone was picked up a small number of times. The antigen is undetermined. PCR primers comprised 60 Vbeta and 13 Jbeta primers. Libraries were prepared by immunoSEQ multiplex PCR; TCRdb keeps only in-frame clonotypes and omits some of them. This sample has around 150,000 clones; roughly 85% occur once, and the top ten carry 11% to 15%. Study results and limitations: Previously analyzed data showed that most TCR beta V segments were productive at a frequency of about 90% or about 30%. Accurate HLA-A and HLA-B prediction from TCR beta sequences was reported for most subjects. An assumption of roughly uniform sequencing depth across donors underlay the presence/absence analyses. Trimming of TCR beta V- and J-genes showed a link, identified in a later analysis, to a missense DCLRE1C variant.

V lost 1 base to trimming and J lost 7 bases, with 17 bases between them. Germline assignment: CDR1 SGHRS and CDR2 YFSETQ. CDR3 length: 16 amino acids. This receptor was taken from a man between 50 and 59 years old in good health and CMV-seropositive. This chain links TRBV5-1 with TRBJ2-2; the D gene is possibly TRBD2 (6 bases). Sequences were obtained from PBMCs. CDR3 DNA: TGCGCCAGCAGCTTGTGGGGAGGAGGGGTCAACGGGGAGCTGTTTTTT. Residues: CASSLWGGGVNGELFF.